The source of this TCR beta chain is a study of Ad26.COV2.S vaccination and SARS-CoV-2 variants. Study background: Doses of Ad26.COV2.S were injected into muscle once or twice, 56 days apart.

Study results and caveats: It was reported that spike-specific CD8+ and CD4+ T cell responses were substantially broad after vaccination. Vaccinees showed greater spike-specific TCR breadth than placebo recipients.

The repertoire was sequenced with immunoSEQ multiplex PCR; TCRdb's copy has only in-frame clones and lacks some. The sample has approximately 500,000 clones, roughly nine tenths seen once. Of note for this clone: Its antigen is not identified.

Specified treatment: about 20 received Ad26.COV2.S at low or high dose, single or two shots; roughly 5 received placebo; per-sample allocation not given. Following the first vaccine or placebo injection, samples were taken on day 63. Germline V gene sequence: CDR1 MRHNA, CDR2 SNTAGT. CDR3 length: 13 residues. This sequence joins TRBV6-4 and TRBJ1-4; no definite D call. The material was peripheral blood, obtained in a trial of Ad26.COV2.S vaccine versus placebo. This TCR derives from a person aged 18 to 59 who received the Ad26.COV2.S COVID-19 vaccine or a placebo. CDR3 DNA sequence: TGTCCGCAGCCCGCCGGTCTTAATGAAAAACTGTTTTTT. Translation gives CPQPAGLNEKLFF.